What follows describes a single T cell receptor beta chain. Its antigen is still unknown. The repertoire was sequenced with immunoSEQ multiplex PCR; TCRdb's copy has only in-frame clones and lacks some. Here the sample spans approximately 47,000 clones, roughly three quarters being singletons. The CDR3 consists of 14 residues. The germline V and J ends were trimmed by 7 bases and 6 bases, with 16 bases remaining between them. Germline V lookup: CDR1 SGHAT, CDR2 FQNNGV. The sample originates from a study of vaccination effects on CD4 cells after COVID-19. Following culture for around 10 days, CD4+ T cells were isolated. Half the medium was replaced with IL-2 medium on days 3 and 7. Study conclusions and caveats: Spike-reactive clones present post-vaccine in convalescents were predominantly new vaccine-induced clones. Clones from infection and from vaccination both contracted markedly late after vaccination.

The chain employs TRBV11-2 and TRBJ2-1; D possibly corresponds to TRBD2 (5 bases). The sequence came from a human donor who had a prior SARS-CoV-2 infection. The sequencing used CD4+ T cells from PBMCs cultured without peptide, collected before COVID-19 vaccination. CDR3 sequence (DNA): TGTGCCAGCACCTTCCAAACTAGTACCAATGAGCAGTTCTTC. It encodes CASTFQTSTNEQFF.